Shown below are 25 T cell receptor beta chains from a single sample sequenced in a study of OX40 agonist ivuxolimab in advanced cancers. The protocol was immunoSEQ multiplex PCR, while the TCRdb copy is restricted to in-frame clones and leaves out a portion. The table shows roughly 60,000 clones, with about 94% occurring only once. Sequenced here: CD4+ or CD8+ T cells sorted from blood, sampled in a trial of the OX40 agonist ivuxolimab. These receptors all stem from an adult with an advanced solid tumor such as melanoma, head and neck, liver or kidney cancer.

V and J are TRBV7-9 and TRBJ1-1, with D hard to call. Trimming took 2 bases from V and 2 from J, leaving 3 bases between them. Looked up from germline, CDR1 is SEHNR and CDR2 is FQNEAQ (reference sequence). The CDR3 covers 12 residues. CDR3 protein: CASSLHNTEAFF. DNA for the CDR3: TGTGCCAGCAGCTTACATAACACTGAAGCTTTCTTT.

The genes are TRBV15 and TRBJ2-5, with D unclear. Germline V CDR1 and CDR2: LNHNV, YYDKDF (reference sequence). This CDR3 region has 14 residues. The germline V and J ends were trimmed by 3 bases and 3 bases, with 11 bases remaining between them. CDR3 protein: CATSRGFGEETQYF. The DNA of the CDR3 is TGTGCCACCAGCAGGGGGTTTGGGGAAGAGACCCAGTACTTC.

The rearrangement uses TRBV5-6 and TRBJ2-1; either TRBD1 or TRBD2 may fit D (5 bases each). V was clipped by 0 bases and J by 4 bases, with 11 bases between them. This CDR3 contains 15 residues. Germline V gives CDR1 SGHDT, CDR2 YYEEEE. CDR3 residues: CASSLGGSQYNEQFF. As DNA, the CDR3 is TGTGCCAGCAGCTTGGGGGGGAGTCAGTACAATGAGCAGTTCTTC.

This chain joins TRBV11-3 and TRBJ1-2; D is undetermined. Per germline, CDR1 SGHNT and CDR2 YENEEA. V was pared by 1 base and J by 3 bases, with 9 bases between. The CDR3 has 14 amino acids. The CDR3: CASSLGPRDYGYTF. As DNA, the CDR3 is TGTGCCAGCAGCTTAGGTCCACGGGACTATGGCTACACCTTC.

This chain joins TRBV15 and TRBJ2-2; D remains unclear. Germline CDR1 reads LNHNV; CDR2 reads YYDKDF (reference sequence). V gave up 0 bases and J gave up 1 base, with 9 bases separating them. The CDR3 is made up of 16 amino acids. The CDR3 is CATSRDPDMNTGELFF. The CDR3 region has the DNA TGTGCCACCAGCAGAGATCCGGATATGAACACCGGGGAGCTGTTTTTT. The variable domain in full, with the rest retrieved from reference TRBV15 and TRBJ2-2, is DAMVIQNPRYQVTQFGKPVTLSCSQTLNHNVMYWYQQKSSQAPKLLFHYYDKDFNNEADTPDNFQSRRPNTSFCFLDIRSPGLGDTAMYLCATSRDPDMNTGELFFGEGSRLTVL.

The chain links TRBV28 to TRBJ1-5; weak D call: TRBD1 (6 bases). The CDR3 consists of 17 residues. The germline V and J ends were trimmed by 4 bases and 2 bases, with 18 bases remaining between them. Germline V gene data show CDR1 as MDHEN and CDR2 as SYDVKM. CDR3 loop: CASSSPSRGAGNQPQHF. The CDR3 nucleotides read TGTGCCAGCAGTTCTCCCTCCCGGGGGGCTGGCAATCAGCCCCAGCATTTT.

The rearrangement links TRBV11-3 to TRBJ2-2, with D possibly being TRBD2 (5 bases). Per germline, CDR1 SGHNT and CDR2 YENEEA. V was pared by 5 bases and J by 4 bases, with 5 bases between. The CDR3 covers 12 residues. The CDR3 DNA is TGTGCCAGCAGCGGAGGCACCGGGGAGCTGTTTTTT. Translated: CASSGGTGELFF.

This chain connects TRBV9 to TRBJ1-1; TRBD1 aligns across 7 bases. This CDR3 has 15 residues. From germline, CDR1 is SGDLS and CDR2 YYNGEE. The V segment lost 0 bases and the J segment 6 bases; nucleotides outside the gene matches: 8. In nucleotides, the CDR3 is TGTGCCAGCAGCGTAGGACAGGGTGGCTTCTCTGAAGCTTTCTTT. Protein sequence: CASSVGQGGFSEAFF.

The rearrangement uses TRBV6-4 and TRBJ1-1, with 10 bases lining up with TRBD1. CDR3 length: 16 residues. Per the germline V gene, CDR1 is MRHNA and CDR2 is SNTAGT. The V segment lost 0 bases and the J segment 5 bases; nucleotides outside the gene matches: 6. The CDR3 DNA reads as TGTGCCAGCAGTGACTCGATCTGGACAGGGGGGACTGAAGCTTTCTTT. The encoded protein is CASSDSIWTGGTEAFF.

CDR3 nucleotide sequence: TGTGCCAGCAGTTTAATACCCCTCACCTACGAGCAGTACTTC. It is translated as CASSLIPLTYEQYF. The chain has TRBV28 and TRBJ2-7; D is uncertain. CDR3 size: 14 residues. The V gene lost 2 bases and the J gene lost 2 bases, with 10 bases spanning the gap. Germline V CDR1 and CDR2: MDHEN, SYDVKM.

The CDR3 sequence is CASILAGGGQETQYF. The CDR3, as DNA: TGTGCCAGCATCCTAGCGGGAGGGGGACAGGAGACCCAGTACTTC. V is TRBV5-6 and J is TRBJ2-5; 12 positions match TRBD2. With V trimmed by 6 bases and J by 5 bases, 8 bases remained unmatched. Germline CDR1 is SGHDT and CDR2 is YYEEEE. The CDR3 length is 15 residues.

This chain connects TRBV9 to TRBJ2-3; 7 positions match TRBD2. The junction had 9 bases not matched to a gene; V was cut back by 3 bases and J by 5 bases. This CDR3 has 15 amino acids. Germline V CDR1 and CDR2: SGDLS, YYNGEE. The CDR3 nucleotides read TGTGCCAGCAGCGAGGTCTTAGCGGGCCAAGATACGCAGTATTTT. Protein product: CASSEVLAGQDTQYF. Full variable domain (rest looked up from reference TRBV9 and TRBJ2-3): DSGVTQTPKHLITATGQRVTLRCSPRSGDLSVYWYQQSLDQGLQFLIQYYNGEERAKGNILERFSAQQFPDLHSELNLSSLELGDSALYFCASSEVLAGQDTQYFGPGTRLTVL.

This sequence joins TRBV9 and TRBJ2-7; TRBD1 aligns across 10 bases. The CDR3 has 14 residues. V lost 0 bases and J lost 4; bases outside the gene matches: 1. Germline CDR1 and CDR2: SGDLS and YYNGEE. The CDR3 bases are TGTGCCAGCAGCGTAGGGGACAGGGGTTACGAGCAGTACTTC. It yields the protein CASSVGDRGYEQYF.

The CDR3 nucleotides read TGTGCCTGGGGGGGCCAGGGGATGGGCACTGAAGCTTTCTTT. It yields the protein CAWGGQGMGTEAFF. The gene calls are TRBV30 and TRBJ1-1; weak D call: TRBD1 (6 bases). Germline V gene data show CDR1 as GTSNPN and CDR2 as SVGIG (reference sequence). The CDR3 is 14 amino acids. The V end was cut by 5 bases, the J end by 4 bases, with 17 bases between. Full variable domain (missing parts from reference TRBV30 and TRBJ1-1): SQTIHQWPATLVQPVGSPLSLECTVEGTSNPNLYWYRQAAGRGLQLLFYSVGIGQISSEVPQNLSASRPQDRQFILSSKKLLLSDSGFYLCAWGGQGMGTEAFFGQGTRLTVV.

The J gene is TRBJ2-7, the V gene TRBV4-2, with no clear D. V was clipped by 6 bases and J by 0 bases, with 12 bases between them. The CDR3 loop spans 14 amino acids. Germline CDR1 and CDR2: LGHNA and YNFKEQ. CDR3 amino acids: CASRPTRSSYEQYF. Here the CDR3 DNA reads TGTGCCAGCAGACCGACGAGAAGCTCCTACGAGCAGTACTTC.

This chain links TRBV2 with TRBJ2-3; no firm D call. Germline-derived CDR1 and CDR2 are SNHLY and FYNNEI. This CDR3 has 23 residues. V shed 6 bases and J shed 0 bases, with 37 bases lying between them. CDR3 sequence reads: CASSESGASGLLGGSPSTDTQYF. Here the CDR3 DNA reads TGTGCCAGCAGCGAAAGTGGTGCAAGTGGGCTGCTGGGCGGCAGTCCGAGCACAGATACGCAGTATTTT. The entire variable domain, with the rest obtained from reference TRBV2 and TRBJ2-3, is as follows: EPEVTQTPSHQVTQMGQEVILRCVPISNHLYFYWYRQILGQKVEFLVSFYNNEISEKSEIFDDQFSVERPDGSNFTLKIRSTKLEDSAMYFCASSESGASGLLGGSPSTDTQYFGPGTRLTVL.

This clone has a single count. V usage is TRBV7-9 and J usage is TRBJ2-5, with a tentative D call TRBD2 (5 bases). The CDR3 totals 15 residues. The V gene lost 4 bases and the J gene lost 4 bases, with 16 bases spanning the gap. From germline, CDR1 is SEHNR and CDR2 FQNEAQ (reference sequence). The CDR3 here is CASSSERLRGETQYF. The CDR3 DNA follows: TGTGCCAGCAGCTCCGAGAGGCTTCGGGGAGAGACCCAGTACTTC.

The chain is built from TRBV9 and TRBJ2-5; tentative D call: TRBD2 (7 bases). Trimming stripped 4 bases from V and 3 bases from J, with 19 bases between. Looked up from germline, CDR1 is SGDLS and CDR2 is YYNGEE. The CDR3 is 16 residues long. CDR3 protein: CASSTKGTGREETQYF. The CDR3 DNA follows: TGTGCCAGCAGCACAAAAGGCACAGGGAGGGAAGAGACCCAGTACTTC.

This chain connects TRBV5-6 to TRBJ2-3; D is ambiguous. This CDR3 comprises 16 residues. V was shortened by 6 bases and J by 0 bases, with 17 bases between the two germline ends. Per germline, CDR1 SGHDT and CDR2 YYEEEE. In DNA, the CDR3 is TGTGCCAGCAACAAGAACGGGTATGAGAGCACAGATACGCAGTATTTT. It specifies CASNKNGYESTDTQYF. The full variable domain, rest sourced from reference TRBV5-6 and TRBJ2-3, is DAGVTQSPTHLIKTRGQQVTLRCSPKSGHDTVSWYQQALGQGPQFIFQYYEEEERQRGNFPDRFSGHQFPNYSSELNVNALLLGDSALYLCASNKNGYESTDTQYFGPGTRLTVL.

The V gene is TRBV5-6, the J gene TRBJ1-5; D possibly corresponds to TRBD1 (6 bases). Trimming took off 3 bases at V and 5 bases at J, with 15 bases between the two ends. Germline lookup yields CDR1 SGHDT and CDR2 YYEEEE. This CDR3 spans 15 amino acids. The CDR3 sequence is CASSWGTGAYQPQHF. For the CDR3, the DNA is TGTGCCAGCAGCTGGGGCACGGGGGCCTATCAGCCCCAGCATTTT.

The V gene is TRBV5-6, the J gene TRBJ1-3, with D perhaps TRBD1 (6 bases). Per germline, CDR1 SGHDT and CDR2 YYEEEE. The ends were cut back, 2 bases at V and 2 bases at J, with 11 bases in the middle. The CDR3 extends over 15 amino acids. CDR3 amino acids: CASSLGGVAGNTIYF. For the CDR3, the DNA is TGTGCCAGCAGCTTAGGGGGGGTCGCTGGAAACACCATATATTTT.

This clone appeared a single time. J is TRBJ1-1 and V is TRBV11-3; D ambiguous. Germline V gives CDR1 SGHNT, CDR2 YENEEA. The CDR3 is made up of 13 amino acids. Trimming took 5 bases from V and 0 from J, leaving 7 bases between them. CDR3: CASSPGMNTEAFF. DNA for the CDR3: TGTGCCAGCAGCCCCGGAATGAACACTGAAGCTTTCTTT.

This chain joins TRBV5-4 and TRBJ2-7, with D unclear. Germline CDR1 reads SGHNT; CDR2 reads YYREEE (reference sequence). V lost 0 bases and J 0 bases, leaving 7 bases between the germline ends. CDR3 length: 14 amino acids. In nucleotides, the CDR3 is TGTGCCAGCAGCTTGGACACCGTCTCCTACGAGCAGTACTTC. Translating gives CASSLDTVSYEQYF.

The V and J genes are TRBV9 and TRBJ2-1; 9 bases agree with TRBD1. This CDR3 is 15 amino acids long. J lost 8 bases, V lost 3 bases, and 9 bases had no gene match. The V gene's germline CDR1 is SGDLS and CDR2 YYNGEE. CDR3 protein: CASSDRDRERYEQFF. The CDR3, as DNA: TGTGCCAGCAGCGACCGGGACAGGGAAAGGTATGAGCAGTTCTTC.

This clone was observed a single time. The chain employs TRBV19 and TRBJ1-1; TRBD1 matches at 8 bases. CDR1 LNHDA and CDR2 SQIVND come from the germline V gene (reference sequence). The CDR3 has 14 residues. V shed 5 bases and J 7 bases; nucleotides not matched to a gene: 9. The chain's CDR3 is CASSVPGQVFEAFF. The CDR3 DNA reads TGTGCCAGTAGTGTCCCGGGACAGGTATTTGAAGCTTTCTTT.